These 18 T cell receptor beta chains were all obtained from the same sample, sequenced in a study of identical twins. MiXCR, run by TCRdb on the 5' RACE reads, gives a single entry per CDR3 protein. This sample has around 450,000 distinct CDR3 sequences; 13% to 15% occur once, and the top ten carry 0.52%. In addition, the sample was reused for a study of yellow fever vaccine responses in identical twins.

The sequencing input was CD4+ T cells sorted from blood. Source of these receptors: a woman aged 18-29 years in good health.

In its sample, this clonotype was seen a few times. DNA of the CDR3: TGTGCCAGCAGCTTAGTATCGCCAGCACAAGAGACCCAGTACTTC. It translates to CASSLVSPAQETQYF. The gene calls are TRBV7-9 and TRBJ2-5; D remains ambiguous. Germline assignment: CDR1 SEHNR and CDR2 FQNEAQ (reference sequence). V lost 1 base and J lost 2, with 11 bases in between. This CDR3 has 15 amino acids.

Details on this clonotype: A much larger clonotype is one base distant, so this may be a read error. The V gene is TRBV11-3, the J gene TRBJ2-1, with D possibly being TRBD2 (7 bases). The CDR3 is 16 residues long. V lost 3 bases, J lost 8 bases, and 20 bases lay in between. From germline, CDR1 is SGHNT and CDR2 YENEEA. The CDR3 sequence is CASSLGRTATSDEQFF. The CDR3, as DNA: TGTGCCAGCAGCTTGGGTAGGACAGCCACTAGCGATGAGCAGTTCTTC.

This clonotype appeared a few times. V usage is TRBV5-6 and J usage is TRBJ2-1; 14 bases align to TRBD2. The V gene's germline CDR1 is SGHDT and CDR2 YYEEEE. This CDR3 is 16 amino acids long. Unmatched junction bases numbered 6, after V lost 7 bases and J lost 3 bases. This CDR3 is CASRGLAGGRYNEQFF. The CDR3 coding sequence is TGTGCCAGCCGCGGACTAGCGGGGGGCCGCTACAATGAGCAGTTCTTC.

This clonotype was counted ten times or more. The chain combines TRBV6-1 with TRBJ2-1; no clear D gene. With 7 bases removed from V and 2 bases from J, the gap between germline ends came to 12 bases. This CDR3 region has 14 residues. Germline V gene sequence: CDR1 MNHNS, CDR2 SASEGT. The CDR3 bases are TGTGCCAGCAAGTATGGAATTACCTACAATGAGCAGTTCTTC. Translation: CASKYGITYNEQFF.

This clonotype appeared a few times. The chain links TRBV7-2 to TRBJ2-1; D gene ambiguous. This CDR3 has 16 residues. Trimming pared 0 bases from V and 0 bases from J, leaving 9 bases between. Germline V gives CDR1 SGHTA, CDR2 FQGNSA. CDR3 DNA sequence: TGTGCCAGCAGCTTAGCTAGCTCAAGCTCCTACAATGAGCAGTTCTTC. Protein: CASSLASSSSYNEQFF.

The chain carries TRBV28 and TRBJ2-1; D gene uncertain. Germline CDR1 MDHEN, CDR2 SYDVKM. The CDR3 is made up of 12 amino acids. The germline V and J ends were trimmed by 4 bases and 4 bases, with 5 bases remaining between them. In DNA, the CDR3 is TGTGCCAGCAGTTCCGCATACAATGAGCAGTTCTTC. It codes for CASSSAYNEQFF.

The chain is built from TRBV5-1 and TRBJ1-1, with a possible D match to TRBD1 (5 bases). Germline values: CDR1 SGHRS, CDR2 YFSETQ. CDR3 length equals 16 residues. V was pared by 0 bases and J by 3 bases, with 15 bases between. The CDR3 nucleotides are TGCGCCAGCAGCTTGGGAGGGGCGGGTATCGACACTGAAGCTTTCTTT. Its protein product is CASSLGGAGIDTEAFF.

This clonotype has more than one count but fewer than ten. This CDR3 reads CATSRDLGGGAYTQYF. CDR3 sequence (DNA): TGTGCCACCAGCAGAGATCTGGGCGGGGGGGCGTATACGCAGTATTTT. This chain links TRBV15 with TRBJ2-3; 9 bases fit TRBD2. CDR1 and CDR2 from the germline V gene are LNHNV and YYDKDF (reference sequence). The V and J ends lost 0 bases and 7 bases, in that order; junction bases with no gene match: 8. This CDR3 contains 16 residues.

This clonotype was picked up many times. This chain's CDR3 is CATGDVQPQHF. DNA for the CDR3: TGTGCCACCGGGGACGTTCAGCCCCAGCATTTT. The chain is built from TRBV15 and TRBJ1-5, with D possibly matching TRBD1 (5 bases). Germline V gives CDR1 LNHNV, CDR2 YYDKDF (reference sequence). V was pared by 8 bases and J by 6 bases, with 8 bases between. The CDR3 runs 11 residues.

The CDR3 region has the DNA TGCAGTGCTGCCAGCGGTTCCTTGGAAGAGCAGTACTTC. Its translation is CSAASGSLEEQYF. V is TRBV20-1 and J is TRBJ2-7; the D gene is possibly TRBD2 (5 bases). The V end was cut by 5 bases, the J end by 7 bases, with 18 bases between. The CDR3 has 13 residues. CDR1 DFQATT and CDR2 SNEGSKA come from the germline V gene (reference sequence).

In this sample, this clonotype turned up a few times. The J gene is TRBJ2-3, the V gene TRBV12-3 or TRBV12-4; D ambiguous. Trimming cost V 7 bases and J 5 bases, with 7 bases left between them. The CDR3 contains 11 residues. CDR3 DNA: TGTGCCAGCACCCCGGGAGATACGCAGTATTTT. It translates to CASTPGDTQYF.

The chain has TRBV5-1 and TRBJ1-1, with D possibly matching TRBD1 (5 bases). Germline assignment: CDR1 SGHRS and CDR2 YFSETQ. V lost 4 bases to trimming and J lost 3 bases, with 10 bases between them. This CDR3 spans 13 amino acids. Here the CDR3 reads CASSRGPDTEAFF. CDR3 sequence (DNA): TGCGCCAGCAGCCGGGGCCCAGACACTGAAGCTTTCTTT.

There are many counts of this clonotype. V gene TRBV3-1 combines with J gene TRBJ1-6, with D possibly matching TRBD1 (6 bases). Germline CDR1 is LGHDT and CDR2 is YNNKEL (reference sequence). The CDR3 totals 13 residues. With 3 bases removed from V and 10 bases from J, the gap between germline ends came to 10 bases. The CDR3 region has the DNA TGTGCCAGCAGCCACAGGGGTGACTCACCCCTCCACTTT. It specifies CASSHRGDSPLHF.

The genes are TRBV20-1 and TRBJ2-7; weak D call: TRBD2 (7 bases). CDR1 DFQATT and CDR2 SNEGSKA come from the germline V gene (reference sequence). The V and J ends lost 6 bases and 7 bases respectively, with 28 bases between them. This CDR3 contains 16 residues. CDR3 nucleotides: TGCAGTGCCTCCTCGGGGGGCGGCAGGATCCCTAGAGAGCAGTACTTC. Encoded protein: CSASSGGGRIPREQYF.

Ten or more counts support this clonotype. The rearrangement uses TRBV6-1 and TRBJ1-5; D is undetermined. The CDR3 covers 15 residues. Germline V CDR1 and CDR2: MNHNS, SASEGT. The V end lost 4 bases, the J end lost 1 base, and 11 bases lay between the germline ends. CDR3 sequence reads: CASSASWGSNQPQHF. CDR3 DNA sequence: TGTGCCAGCAGTGCCTCCTGGGGAAGCAATCAGCCCCAGCATTTT.

This clonotype has ten or more counts. The gene calls are TRBV29-1 and TRBJ2-3; D might be TRBD1 (5 bases). The CDR3 totals 14 residues. Trimming removed 7 bases at V and 4 bases at J, with 18 bases between. Germline V gene sequence: CDR1 SQVTM, CDR2 ANQGSEA. Here the CDR3 reads CSARPDQGADTQYF. The CDR3 DNA follows: TGCAGCGCTCGTCCAGACCAAGGGGCAGATACGCAGTATTTT.

The chain links TRBV12-3 or TRBV12-4 to TRBJ2-2, with 7 nucleotides matching TRBD1. This CDR3 spans 15 amino acids. J lost 1 base, V lost 7 bases, and 6 bases had no gene match. The CDR3 DNA reads TGTGCCAGCAAGTGGAGACAGGGGAACACCGGGGAGCTGTTTTTT. Its translation: CASKWRQGNTGELFF.

This clonotype was observed a few times. J is TRBJ2-3 and V is TRBV18, with TRBD2 matching over 8 bases. The CDR3 totals 16 residues. Germline CDR1 and CDR2: KGHSH and LQKENI. J gave up 5 bases and V 3 bases, and 10 bases lay outside the gene matches. CDR3 sequence: CASSPLNGGAVDTQYF. Here the CDR3 DNA reads TGTGCCAGCTCACCCCTCAACGGGGGGGCCGTAGATACGCAGTATTTT.